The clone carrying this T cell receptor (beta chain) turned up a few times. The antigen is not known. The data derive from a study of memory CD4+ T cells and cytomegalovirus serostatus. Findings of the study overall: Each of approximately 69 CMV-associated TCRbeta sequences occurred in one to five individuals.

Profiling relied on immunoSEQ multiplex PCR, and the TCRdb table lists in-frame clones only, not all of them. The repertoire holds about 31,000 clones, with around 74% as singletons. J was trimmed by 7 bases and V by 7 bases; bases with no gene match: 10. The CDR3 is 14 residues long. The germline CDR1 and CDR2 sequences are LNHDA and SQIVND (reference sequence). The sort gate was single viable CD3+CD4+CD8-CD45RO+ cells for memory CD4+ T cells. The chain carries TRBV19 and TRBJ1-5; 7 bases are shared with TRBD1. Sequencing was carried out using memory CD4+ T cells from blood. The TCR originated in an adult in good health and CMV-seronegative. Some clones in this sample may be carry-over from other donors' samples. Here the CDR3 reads CASTTPQGDQPQHF. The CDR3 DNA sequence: TGTGCCAGTACCACACCCCAGGGGGACCAGCCCCAGCATTTT.